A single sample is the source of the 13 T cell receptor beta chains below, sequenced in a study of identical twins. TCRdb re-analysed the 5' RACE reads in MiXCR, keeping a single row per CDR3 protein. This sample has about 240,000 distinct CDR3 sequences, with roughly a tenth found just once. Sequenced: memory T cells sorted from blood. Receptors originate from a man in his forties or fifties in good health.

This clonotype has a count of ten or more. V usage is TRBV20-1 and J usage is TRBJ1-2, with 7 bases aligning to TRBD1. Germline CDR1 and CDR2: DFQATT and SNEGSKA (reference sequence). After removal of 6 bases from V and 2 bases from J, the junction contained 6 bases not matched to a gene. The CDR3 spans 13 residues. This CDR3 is CSARDSSNYGYTF. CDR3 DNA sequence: TGCAGTGCAAGGGACAGCTCGAACTATGGCTACACCTTC.

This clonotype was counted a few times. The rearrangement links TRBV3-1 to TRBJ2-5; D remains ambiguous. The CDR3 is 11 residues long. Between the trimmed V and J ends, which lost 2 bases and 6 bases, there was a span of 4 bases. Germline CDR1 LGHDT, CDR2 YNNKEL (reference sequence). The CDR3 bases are TGTGCCAGCAGCCAAAGCCAGACCCAGTACTTC. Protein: CASSQSQTQYF.

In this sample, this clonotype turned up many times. CDR3 sequence: CASSMGQGVQPQHF. DNA of the CDR3: TGTGCCAGCAGCATGGGACAGGGTGTACAGCCCCAGCATTTT. V and J are TRBV7-9 and TRBJ1-5; 9 bases align to TRBD1. This CDR3 contains 14 residues. Germline V gene lookup returns CDR1 SEHNR and CDR2 FQNEAQ (reference sequence). V lost 5 bases and J lost 7; bases outside the gene matches: 6.

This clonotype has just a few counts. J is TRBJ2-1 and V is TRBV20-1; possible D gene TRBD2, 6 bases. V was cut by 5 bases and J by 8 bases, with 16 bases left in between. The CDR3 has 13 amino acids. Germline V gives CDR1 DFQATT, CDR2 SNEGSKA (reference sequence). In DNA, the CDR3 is TGCAGTGCTGATAGTGGGACGGGGGATGAGCAGTTCTTC. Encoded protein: CSADSGTGDEQFF.

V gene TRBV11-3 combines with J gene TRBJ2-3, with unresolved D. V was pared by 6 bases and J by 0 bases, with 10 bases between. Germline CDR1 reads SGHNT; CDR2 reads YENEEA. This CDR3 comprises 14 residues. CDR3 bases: TGTGCCAGCAGTTGGCTAGGGAGCACAGATACGCAGTATTTT. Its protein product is CASSWLGSTDTQYF.

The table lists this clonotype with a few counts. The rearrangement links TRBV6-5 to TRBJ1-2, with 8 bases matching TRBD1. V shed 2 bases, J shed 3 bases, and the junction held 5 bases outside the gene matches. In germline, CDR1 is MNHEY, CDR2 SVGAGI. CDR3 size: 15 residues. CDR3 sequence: CASSYDSGGDYGYTF. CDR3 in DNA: TGTGCCAGCAGTTACGATTCAGGGGGCGACTATGGCTACACCTTC.

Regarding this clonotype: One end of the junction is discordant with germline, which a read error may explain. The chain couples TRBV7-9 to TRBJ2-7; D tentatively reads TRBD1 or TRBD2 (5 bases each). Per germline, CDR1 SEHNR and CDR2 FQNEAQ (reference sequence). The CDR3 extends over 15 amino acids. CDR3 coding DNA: TGTGCCAGCAGCTTCGGGGAAGGGGTATCCTACGAGGAGTACTTC. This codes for CASSFGEGVSYEEYF.

This CDR3 reads CAWSVAWNTEAFF. The CDR3 bases are TGTGCCTGGAGTGTGGCATGGAACACTGAAGCTTTCTTT. J is TRBJ1-1 and V is TRBV30, with D unclear. The CDR3 is made up of 13 amino acids. Germline loops: CDR1 GTSNPN, CDR2 SVGIG (reference sequence). Trimming stripped 0 bases from V and 1 base from J, with 6 bases between.

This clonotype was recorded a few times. The CDR3 here is CASSLVIGADTQYF. The CDR3 coding sequence is TGTGCCAGCAGCTTAGTGATTGGGGCAGATACGCAGTATTTT. The chain uses TRBV7-2 and TRBJ2-3; D is uncertain. Germline CDR1 SGHTA, CDR2 FQGNSA. CDR3 length: 14 residues. The V end was cut by 1 base, the J end by 4 bases, with 9 bases between.

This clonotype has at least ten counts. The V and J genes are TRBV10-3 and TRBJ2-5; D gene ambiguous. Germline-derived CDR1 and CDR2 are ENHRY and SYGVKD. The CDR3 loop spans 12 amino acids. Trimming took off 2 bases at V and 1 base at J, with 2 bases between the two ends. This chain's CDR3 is CAISEPQETQYF. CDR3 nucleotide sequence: TGTGCCATCAGTGAGCCCCAAGAGACCCAGTACTTC.

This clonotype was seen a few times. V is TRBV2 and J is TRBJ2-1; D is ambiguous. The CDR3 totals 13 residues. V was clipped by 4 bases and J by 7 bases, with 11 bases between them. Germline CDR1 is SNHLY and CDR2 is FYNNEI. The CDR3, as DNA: TGTGCCAGCAGTGGGGGTAACTCAAATGAGCAGTTCTTC. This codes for CASSGGNSNEQFF.

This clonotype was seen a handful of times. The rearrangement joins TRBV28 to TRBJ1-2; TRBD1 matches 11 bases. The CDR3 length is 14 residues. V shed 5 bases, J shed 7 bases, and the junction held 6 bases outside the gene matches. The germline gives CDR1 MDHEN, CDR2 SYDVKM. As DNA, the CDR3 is TGTGCCAGCAGTCGGACAGGGGGCGTAGTTGGCTACACCTTC. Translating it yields CASSRTGGVVGYTF.

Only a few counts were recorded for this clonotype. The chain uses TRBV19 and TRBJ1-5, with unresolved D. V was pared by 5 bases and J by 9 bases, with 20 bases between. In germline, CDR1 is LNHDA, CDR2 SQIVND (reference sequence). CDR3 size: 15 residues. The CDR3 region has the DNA TGTGCCAGTAGTGGAGGGAAGAACCCTGGACGGCCCCAGCATTTT. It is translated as CASSGGKNPGRPQHF.